Below, 12 T cell receptor beta chains from the same sample are listed, as sequenced in a study of blood T cell repertoires in COVID-19. Here immunoSEQ multiplex PCR was the method, and the copy in TCRdb shows in-frame clones only, minus some. The sample shows 250,000 to 300,000 clones, approximately 90% of them seen only once. What was sequenced was peripheral blood. The receptors shown here come from a woman between 25 and 40 years old with COVID-19, enrolled during active disease.

In DNA form, the CDR3 reads TGTGCCAGCAGCTCAGCCGGACTAGGCGGAGTCAATGAGCAGTTCTTC. This codes for CASSSAGLGGVNEQFF. This chain uses TRBV7-2 with TRBJ2-1; 7 bases agree with TRBD2. The length of the CDR3 is 16 residues. Trimming at V came to 4 bases and at J to 6 bases, leaving 12 bases not matched to a gene. Germline values: CDR1 SGHTA, CDR2 FQGNSA.

This chain links TRBV19 with TRBJ2-2; tentatively, D is TRBD2 (6 bases). V shed 5 bases and J shed 7 bases, with 11 bases lying between them. The germline gives CDR1 LNHDA, CDR2 SQIVND (reference sequence). CDR3 size: 13 residues. The CDR3 DNA sequence: TGTGCCAGTAGTTCGGGACTGAACGGGGAGCTGTTTTTT. Translating it yields CASSSGLNGELFF.

This CDR3 reads CASSRGGYGYTF. The CDR3 DNA follows: TGTGCCAGCAGTCGGGGGGGCTATGGCTACACCTTC. The chain uses TRBV27 and TRBJ1-2; tentatively, D is TRBD1 (5 bases). Germline-derived CDR1 and CDR2 are MNHEY and SMNVEV (reference sequence). Trimming removed 5 bases at V and 4 bases at J, with 8 bases between. The CDR3 runs 12 residues.

The V gene is TRBV9, the J gene TRBJ1-2; 7 positions match TRBD1. The CDR3 length is 14 residues. V gave up 0 bases and J gave up 4 bases; unmatched junction bases: 3. The V gene's germline CDR1 is SGDLS and CDR2 YYNGEE. CDR3 DNA: TGTGCCAGCAGCGTAGGGGACAGCCCCTATGGCTACACCTTC. Its translation is CASSVGDSPYGYTF.

The chain links TRBV14 to TRBJ1-6, with 7 bases aligning to TRBD1. This CDR3 contains 16 residues. Trimming cost V 2 bases and J 5 bases; bases outside gene matches: 6. Per germline, CDR1 SGHDN and CDR2 FVKESK. In DNA form, the CDR3 reads TGTGCCAGCAGCCAACTCACAGGGGTTAATAATTCACCCCTCCACTTT. Its protein is CASSQLTGVNNSPLHF.

This chain links TRBV24-1 with TRBJ2-1; 14 bases map to TRBD2. Germline assignment: CDR1 KGHDR and CDR2 SFDVKD. This CDR3 is built from 15 residues. Unmatched junction bases numbered 6, after V lost 8 bases and J lost 7 bases. CDR3 bases: TGTGCCACCATGGGGACTAGCGGGAGAGGTAATGAGCAGTTCTTC. This gives the protein CATMGTSGRGNEQFF.

The genes are TRBV12-3 or TRBV12-4 and TRBJ2-7; 9 nucleotides align to TRBD2. J lost 4 bases, V lost 6 bases, and 4 bases had no gene match. CDR3 length equals 13 residues. The CDR3 spells CASSPAGGYEQYF. In DNA form, the CDR3 reads TGTGCCAGCAGCCCCGCGGGAGGGTACGAGCAGTACTTC.

The genes are TRBV30 and TRBJ1-1; 7 positions agree with TRBD1. Germline V gives CDR1 GTSNPN, CDR2 SVGIG (reference sequence). Trimming at V came to 5 bases and at J to 1 base, leaving 4 bases not matched to a gene. The CDR3 is 13 residues long. CDR3 in DNA: TGTGCCTGGGGGGACAGTTCGAACACTGAAGCTTTCTTT. The encoded protein is CAWGDSSNTEAFF.

The chain is built from TRBV3-1 (or the pseudogene TRBV3-2) and TRBJ2-7; possible D gene TRBD2, 5 bases. V was cut by 0 bases and J by 5 bases, with 8 bases left in between. This CDR3 is 13 amino acids long. CDR1 and CDR2 from the germline V gene are LGHDT and YNNKEL (reference sequence). CDR3 sequence: CASSQDARDEQYF. As DNA, the CDR3 is TGTGCCAGCAGCCAAGATGCGAGGGACGAGCAGTACTTC.

The chain is built from TRBV4-1 and TRBJ1-3; D perhaps matches TRBD1 (5 bases). Per the germline V gene, CDR1 is MGHRA and CDR2 is YSYEKL. V shed 3 bases and J shed 0 bases, with 12 bases lying between them. This CDR3 region has 16 residues. The CDR3 nucleotides are TGCGCCAGCAGCCACGCTGGGACTGACTCTGGAAACACCATATATTTT. Translation: CASSHAGTDSGNTIYF.

V and J are TRBV7-2 and TRBJ2-7, with D tentatively TRBD1 (6 bases). In germline, CDR1 is SGHTA, CDR2 FQGNSA. The CDR3 totals 15 residues. The V gene lost 5 bases and the J gene lost 0 bases, with 14 bases spanning the gap. The CDR3 DNA is TGTGCCAGCAGCCCAAGCCGCAGGGGCTCCTACGAGCAGTACTTC. Protein: CASSPSRRGSYEQYF.

This chain uses TRBV6-5 with TRBJ1-5; D ambiguous. The CDR3 is made up of 13 amino acids. V was shortened by 7 bases and J by 2 bases, with 9 bases between the two germline ends. The germline V gene has CDR1 MNHEY and CDR2 SVGAGI. The CDR3 region is CASMAEGNQPQHF. The CDR3 nucleotides are TGTGCCAGCATGGCGGAGGGCAATCAGCCCCAGCATTTT.